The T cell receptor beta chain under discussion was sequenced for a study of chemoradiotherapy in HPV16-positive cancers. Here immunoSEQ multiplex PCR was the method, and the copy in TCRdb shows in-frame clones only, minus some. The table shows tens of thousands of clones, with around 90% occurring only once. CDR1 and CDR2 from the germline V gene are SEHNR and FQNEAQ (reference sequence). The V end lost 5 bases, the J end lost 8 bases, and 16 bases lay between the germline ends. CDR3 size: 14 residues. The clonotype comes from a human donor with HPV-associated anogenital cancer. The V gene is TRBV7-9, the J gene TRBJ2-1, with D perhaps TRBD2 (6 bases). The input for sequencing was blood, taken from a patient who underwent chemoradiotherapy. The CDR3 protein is CASSRRGNVDEQFF. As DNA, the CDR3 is TGTGCCAGCAGCCGCCGGGGGAATGTCGATGAGCAGTTCTTC.